Listed here are 32 T cell receptor beta chains from one sample, sequenced in a study of response to subunit inactivated influenza vaccine. TCRdb analysed the RT-PCR reads with MiXCR anew, one entry per CDR3 protein. Counted here are 600,000 to 850,000 distinct CDR3 sequences, less than 15% occurring once; the ten biggest clones make up 6.5% to 8%. The source material was PBMCs from blood, sampled 14 to 15 days before vaccination. The receptors were gathered from a man in his fifties who received an inactivated influenza vaccine.

This clonotype was detected a few times. At one end, the junction sequence differs from germline, possibly due to a read error. The CDR3 sequence is CATSEDTYKEQFF. For the CDR3, the DNA is TGTGCCACCAGTGAGGACACTTACAAGGAGCAGTTCTTC. The J gene is TRBJ2-1, the V gene TRBV24-1; tentative D call: TRBD1 (5 bases). The CDR3 sequence is 13 residues long. Germline V CDR1 and CDR2: KGHDR, SFDVKD.

This chain connects TRBV20-1 to TRBJ1-1; 8 bases line up with TRBD1. Looked up from germline, CDR1 is DFQATT and CDR2 is SNEGSKA (reference sequence). Germline trimming cut 6 bases from V and 5 bases from J; bases unmatched to any gene: 14. The CDR3 is made up of 15 amino acids. For the CDR3, the DNA is TGCAGTGCCAGTCCGGGACAGGTACAACATACTGAAGCTTTCTTT. It specifies CSASPGQVQHTEAFF.

This clonotype was seen at least ten times. The chain recombines TRBV29-1 with TRBJ2-3; D not certain. The CDR3 consists of 12 residues. V lost 7 bases and J 5 bases, leaving 13 bases between the germline ends. Germline CDR1 reads SQVTM; CDR2 reads ANQGSEA. This CDR3 is CSGNMVGDTQYF. The CDR3 DNA reads as TGCAGCGGCAACATGGTGGGAGATACGCAGTATTTT.

The table lists this clonotype with a few counts. The chain employs TRBV3-1 and TRBJ1-1; D ambiguous. Germline V lookup: CDR1 LGHDT, CDR2 YNNKEL (reference sequence). V was clipped by 1 base and J by 3 bases, with 12 bases between them. This CDR3 has 15 amino acids. DNA of the CDR3: TGTGCCAGCAGCCAAGCTGGGAATTGGGACACTGAAGCTTTCTTT. It specifies CASSQAGNWDTEAFF. Based on the CDR3 plus reference TRBV3-1 and TRBJ1-1, the full variable domain is DTAVSQTPKYLVTQMGNDKSIKCEQNLGHDTMYWYKQDSKKFLKIMFSYNNKELIINETVPNRFSPKSPDKAHLNLHINSLELGDSAVYFCASSQAGNWDTEAFFGQGTRLTVV.

The rearrangement links TRBV3-1 to TRBJ2-1, with 8 bases aligning to TRBD2. Germline V gene lookup returns CDR1 LGHDT and CDR2 YNNKEL (reference sequence). V trimming: 0 bases; J trimming: 7 bases; junction bases outside the gene matches: 11. The CDR3 contains 17 residues. In DNA, the CDR3 is TGTGCCAGCAGCCAAGATTATGGGCGGACTAGCTTTAATGAGCAGTTCTTC. The encoded protein is CASSQDYGRTSFNEQFF.

The V gene is TRBV4-2, the J gene TRBJ2-3; 7 nucleotides align to TRBD2. This CDR3 spans 14 amino acids. V was pared by 3 bases and J by 4 bases, with 4 bases of the junction left unmatched. Germline values: CDR1 LGHNA, CDR2 YNFKEQ. The CDR3 nucleotides read TGTGCCAGCAGCCAGGCGGGAGAGGCAGATACGCAGTATTTT. Translated: CASSQAGEADTQYF.

Many counts were recorded for this clonotype. The V gene is TRBV5-1, the J gene TRBJ2-5, with 7 bases that match TRBD1. Germline-derived CDR1 and CDR2 are SGHRS and YFSETQ. The CDR3 has 15 amino acids. Losses at the gene ends were 6 bases for V and 4 bases for J; bases not matched to a gene: 12. This CDR3 reads CASTPEPGGPETQYF. In nucleotides, the CDR3 is TGCGCCAGCACCCCAGAACCAGGGGGTCCAGAGACCCAGTACTTC.

V gene TRBV11-2 combines with J gene TRBJ2-1; a weak D match, TRBD2 (6 bases). The germline V and J ends were trimmed by 1 base and 5 bases, with 15 bases remaining between them. CDR1 SGHAT and CDR2 FQNNGV come from the germline V gene. The CDR3 has 16 amino acids. The CDR3 loop is CASSLVGSGGDNEQFF. CDR3 DNA: TGTGCCAGCAGCTTAGTTGGCAGCGGAGGGGACAATGAGCAGTTCTTC.

The chain joins TRBV20-1 to TRBJ2-3; D call uncertain. Germline lookup yields CDR1 DFQATT and CDR2 SNEGSKA (reference sequence). V lost 1 base, J lost 0 bases, and 8 bases lay in between. The CDR3 runs to 14 residues. The CDR3: CSARARISTDTQYF. CDR3 coding DNA: TGCAGTGCTAGAGCCCGGATAAGCACAGATACGCAGTATTTT.

This chain links TRBV7-9 with TRBJ1-5; TRBD1 matches at 9 bases. Trimming removed 5 bases from V and 6 bases from J; junction bases left unmatched: 5. This CDR3 is built from 14 residues. The germline gives CDR1 SEHNR, CDR2 FQNEAQ (reference sequence). CDR3 DNA sequence: TGTGCCAGCAGCGGCGGGACAGGGCGTCAGCCCCAGCATTTT. Translating gives CASSGGTGRQPQHF.

This clonotype was observed at least ten times. This chain uses TRBV7-2 with TRBJ2-3; 7 nucleotides match TRBD1. The germline V gene encodes CDR1 SGHTA and CDR2 FQGNSA. V gave up 1 base and J gave up 3 bases; unmatched junction bases: 10. The CDR3 loop spans 17 amino acids. The CDR3 bases are TGTGCCAGCAGCTTAGGGGCCAACAGGGGTACTACAGATACGCAGTATTTT. Its translation is CASSLGANRGTTDTQYF.

This clonotype showed up just a few times. The CDR3 DNA reads TGCGCCAGCAGCTTGGACAGCCCCGGCTCCTACGAGCAGTACTTC. Amino acid sequence: CASSLDSPGSYEQYF. The chain couples TRBV5-1 to TRBJ2-7; D is unresolved. Trimming stripped 0 bases from V and 0 bases from J, with 10 bases between. This CDR3 spans 15 amino acids. CDR1 and CDR2 from the germline V gene are SGHRS and YFSETQ.

The chain recombines TRBV12-3 or TRBV12-4 with TRBJ1-6; 7 bases are shared with TRBD1. The CDR3 is 12 amino acids. V trimming: 6 bases; J trimming: 9 bases; junction bases outside the gene matches: 2. The CDR3 sequence: CASSTGVSPLHF. DNA of the CDR3: TGTGCCAGCAGCACAGGGGTTTCACCCCTCCACTTT.

This clonotype was observed a handful of times. This sequence joins TRBV12-3 or TRBV12-4 and TRBJ1-1, with TRBD1 matching 10 bases. V gave up 6 bases and J gave up 0 bases; unmatched junction bases: 7. CDR3 length: 16 amino acids. CDR3 residues: CASSRGTGALNTEAFF. Written as DNA, the CDR3 is TGTGCCAGCAGCCGAGGGACAGGGGCACTGAACACTGAAGCTTTCTTT.

This clonotype was counted ten times or more. The V call is TRBV20-1, the J call TRBJ2-1; 8 bases are a match to TRBD2. The J segment lost 3 bases and the V segment lost 3 bases, leaving 19 bases of the junction unmatched. Germline V gives CDR1 DFQATT, CDR2 SNEGSKA (reference sequence). There are 19 residues in the CDR3. The CDR3 loop reads CSARISPFSLAGIYNEQFF. The CDR3 nucleotides read TGCAGTGCTAGGATATCCCCATTTTCATTAGCGGGAATCTACAATGAGCAGTTCTTC.

The DNA for the CDR3 is TGTGCCAGCAGTTTATGGGAGGTGCGGAACATTCAGTACTTC. Encoded protein: CASSLWEVRNIQYF. This rearrangement joins TRBV12-3 or TRBV12-4 to TRBJ2-4; possible D gene TRBD2, 6 bases. Trimming removed 2 bases from V and 7 bases from J, with 12 bases in between. The CDR3 consists of 14 residues.

This clonotype came up a few times. The chain uses TRBV7-2 and TRBJ2-7; D gene unclear. V lost 2 bases to trimming and J lost 2 bases, with 16 bases between them. CDR3 length: 16 residues. Germline CDR1 is SGHTA and CDR2 is FQGNSA. The CDR3 DNA is TGTGCCAGCAGCTTAAGTATTATGAGCATAGCCTACGAGCAGTACTTC. It translates to CASSLSIMSIAYEQYF.

V usage is TRBV3-1 and J usage is TRBJ2-3; 7 bases map to TRBD1. The CDR3 is 16 amino acids. Germline V CDR1 and CDR2: LGHDT, YNNKEL (reference sequence). V shed 5 bases, J shed 5 bases, and the junction held 13 bases outside the gene matches. CDR3 coding DNA: TGTGCCAGCAGCTCCGCCCCCACAGGGGACATAGATACGCAGTATTTT. It codes for CASSSAPTGDIDTQYF.

The chain carries TRBV15 and TRBJ2-7; 8 bases are a match to TRBD2. The germline gives CDR1 LNHNV, CDR2 YYDKDF (reference sequence). CDR3 length: 14 residues. V trimming: 5 bases; J trimming: 4 bases; junction bases outside the gene matches: 7. CDR3 DNA sequence: TGTGCCACCAGCTCCGGCAGCGGGGGTTACGAGCAGTACTTC. Protein sequence: CATSSGSGGYEQYF.

A few counts support this clonotype. This chain connects TRBV7-9 to TRBJ2-1, with 9 bases that match TRBD2. CDR1 is SEHNR and CDR2 is FQNEAQ in the germline V gene (reference sequence). V lost 7 bases, J lost 4 bases, and 8 bases stayed unmatched. This CDR3 region has 15 residues. Here the CDR3 DNA reads TGTGCCAGCACCTTTTCCAGCGGGAGGTACAATGAGCAGTTCTTC. Translation: CASTFSSGRYNEQFF. Full variable domain (missing parts from reference TRBV7-9 and TRBJ2-1): DTGVSQNPRHKITKRGQNVTFRCDPISEHNRLYWYRQTLGQGPEFLTYFQNEAQLEKSRLLSDRFSAERPKGSFSTLEIQRTEQGDSAMYLCASTFSSGRYNEQFFGPGTRLTVL.

CDR3 sequence (DNA): TGTGCCAGCAGCCCACCGGGACCCCTAGGGGAAGGGGACACCGGGGAGCTGTTTTTT. Its translation is CASSPPGPLGEGDTGELFF. The chain combines TRBV6-1 with TRBJ2-2; the D call may be TRBD1 or TRBD2 (5 bases each). The V and J ends lost 6 bases and 3 bases respectively, with 26 bases between them. The germline V gene encodes CDR1 MNHNS and CDR2 SASEGT. The CDR3 length is 19 residues.

This clonotype showed up many times. This chain uses TRBV5-1 with TRBJ2-3; D may be TRBD1 (5 bases). Deletions cut 0 bases from V and 7 bases from J, with 9 bases between. Per germline, CDR1 SGHRS and CDR2 YFSETQ. The CDR3 runs 13 residues. The CDR3 sequence is CASSLEGLNTQYF. The CDR3 region has the DNA TGCGCCAGCAGCTTGGAGGGGCTAAATACGCAGTATTTT. The whole variable domain, remainder taken from reference TRBV5-1 and TRBJ2-3, is KAGVTQTPRYLIKTRGQQVTLSCSPISGHRSVSWYQQTPGQGLQFLFEYFSETQRNKGNFPGRFSGRQFSNSRSEMNVSTLELGDSALYLCASSLEGLNTQYFGPGTRLTVL.

This clonotype was counted between two and nine times. This sequence joins TRBV11-1 and TRBJ2-7; 8 bases map to TRBD2. Germline-derived CDR1 and CDR2 are SGHAT and FQDESV (reference sequence). The CDR3 sequence is 16 residues long. J gave up 0 bases and V 5 bases, and 9 bases lay outside the gene matches. The DNA of the CDR3 is TGTGCCAGCAGCCCCCTCTATAGCGGGGCCTCCTACGAGCAGTACTTC. Encoded protein: CASSPLYSGASYEQYF.

The chain combines TRBV3-1 with TRBJ2-7; 8 nucleotides agree with TRBD2. CDR1 is LGHDT, CDR2 YNNKEL, per germline (reference sequence). The CDR3 has 16 amino acids. With V trimmed by 2 bases and J by 2 bases, 8 bases remained unmatched. The CDR3: CASSQFWGTRPYEQYF. The CDR3 nucleotides are TGTGCCAGCAGCCAATTTTGGGGGACTAGACCCTACGAGCAGTACTTC.

The table lists this clonotype with many counts. V is TRBV28 and J is TRBJ2-1, with 8 bases identical to TRBD2. J was trimmed by 4 bases and V by 5 bases; bases with no gene match: 7. Germline V gene lookup returns CDR1 MDHEN and CDR2 SYDVKM. The length of the CDR3 is 15 residues. The CDR3 here is CASSPPSGFYNEQFF. As DNA, the CDR3 is TGTGCCAGCAGTCCTCCTAGCGGGTTTTACAATGAGCAGTTCTTC. Supplemented by reference TRBV28 and TRBJ2-1, the full variable domain reads DVKVTQSSRYLVKRTGEKVFLECVQDMDHENMFWYRQDPGLGLRLIYFSYDVKMKEKGDIPEGYSVSREKKERFSLILESASTNQTSMYLCASSPPSGFYNEQFFGPGTRLTVL.

This clonotype was found a few times. The chain recombines TRBV28 with TRBJ1-2; possible D gene TRBD1, 6 bases. Germline V gives CDR1 MDHEN, CDR2 SYDVKM. CDR3 length: 14 residues. The V gene lost 2 bases and the J gene lost 8 bases, with 15 bases spanning the gap. DNA for the CDR3: TGTGCCAGCAGTTTAGGGGCGGGGGCTGTGGGCTACACCTTC. Translated: CASSLGAGAVGYTF.

This clonotype showed up just a few times. This chain uses TRBV30 with TRBJ1-2; D unresolved. Germline assignment: CDR1 GTSNPN and CDR2 SVGIG (reference sequence). V dropped 5 bases and J dropped 9 bases, with 16 bases sitting between them. The CDR3 is 12 residues long. CDR3 sequence (DNA): TGTGCCTGGGAGAGAAGCCCACATCGCTACACCTTC. It encodes CAWERSPHRYTF.

This clonotype appeared a few times. The V gene is TRBV7-2, the J gene TRBJ2-5; 14 bases are a match to TRBD2. The CDR3 consists of 16 residues. Germline CDR1 SGHTA, CDR2 FQGNSA. The V gene end was trimmed by 3 bases and the J gene end by 5 bases; junction bases not matched to a gene: 5. DNA for the CDR3: TGTGCCAGCAGCTTCCGGACTAGCGGGAGGTGGGAGACCCAGTACTTC. As protein: CASSFRTSGRWETQYF.

This clonotype was seen only a few times. The V call is TRBV12-3 or TRBV12-4, the J call TRBJ1-1; D perhaps matches TRBD1 (5 bases). The V end was cut by 7 bases, the J end by 1 base, with 10 bases between. The CDR3 has 13 amino acids. The CDR3 is CASITTGNTEAFF. In nucleotides, the CDR3 is TGTGCCAGCATCACTACAGGGAACACTGAAGCTTTCTTT.

This clonotype showed up just a few times. The V and J genes are TRBV19 and TRBJ2-3, with D possibly TRBD2 on 5 matching bases. This CDR3 is 14 amino acids long. Germline CDR1 and CDR2: LNHDA and SQIVND (reference sequence). The V and J ends lost 5 bases and 3 bases respectively, with 12 bases between them. This CDR3 is CASSERSETDTQYF. In nucleotides, the CDR3 is TGTGCCAGTAGTGAGCGGAGCGAAACAGATACGCAGTATTTT.

This chain links TRBV28 with TRBJ2-2; 12 bases are shared with TRBD2. The junction had 8 bases not matched to a gene; V was cut back by 6 bases and J by 0 bases. The CDR3 has 18 amino acids. CDR1 and CDR2 (germline): MDHEN, SYDVKM. The CDR3 here is CASRERTSGETNTGELFF. The CDR3 nucleotides read TGTGCCAGCAGGGAAAGGACTAGCGGGGAAACGAACACCGGGGAGCTGTTTTTT.

This clonotype was detected a few times. The chain couples TRBV6-6 to TRBJ1-2, with D uncertain. Germline V gene sequence: CDR1 MNHNY, CDR2 SVGAGI (reference sequence). The CDR3 has 12 residues. V was trimmed by 6 bases and J by 6 bases, leaving 11 bases between them. CDR3 loop: CASSQREDGYTF. The DNA of the CDR3 is TGTGCCAGCAGCCAAAGAGAGGATGGCTACACCTTC.